Presented here are 5 T cell receptor beta chains from one specimen sequenced in a study of blood T cell repertoires in COVID-19. Sequencing used immunoSEQ multiplex PCR; TCRdb keeps in-frame clones, though not all of them. This table holds 100,000 to 150,000 clones, about four fifths found once. The sequencing input was PBMCs or T cells enriched from blood (not recorded which). Receptors originate from a woman aged 30 to 39 who had recovered from COVID-19.

The V call is TRBV30, the J call TRBJ2-5; TRBD2 aligns across 9 bases. Trimming at V came to 5 bases and at J to 5 bases, leaving 12 bases not matched to a gene. The CDR3 runs 15 residues. Germline assignment: CDR1 GTSNPN and CDR2 SVGIG (reference sequence). The CDR3 sequence is CAWEAGGTGQETQYF. DNA for the CDR3: TGTGCCTGGGAGGCGGGAGGGACGGGGCAGGAGACCCAGTACTTC. The whole variable domain, remainder taken from reference TRBV30 and TRBJ2-5, is SQTIHQWPATLVQPVGSPLSLECTVEGTSNPNLYWYRQAAGRGLQLLFYSVGIGQISSEVPQNLSASRPQDRQFILSSKKLLLSDSGFYLCAWEAGGTGQETQYFGPGTRLLVL.

This sequence joins TRBV2 and TRBJ2-7; 7 bases match TRBD2. The J segment lost 6 bases and the V segment lost 5 bases, leaving 13 bases of the junction unmatched. Germline V gene sequence: CDR1 SNHLY, CDR2 FYNNEI. This CDR3 is 15 amino acids long. This CDR3 reads CASSPRTSTISEQYF. The CDR3 DNA reads as TGTGCCAGCAGTCCGAGGACTAGTACCATCTCCGAGCAGTACTTC.

The CDR3 bases are TGTGCCACCAGTGATGCCGTGGGTAGCGGGAGGGGTAGTGAGCAGTTCTTC. It encodes CATSDAVGSGRGSEQFF. The V call is TRBV24-1, the J call TRBJ2-1; 11 bases line up with TRBD2. CDR1 KGHDR and CDR2 SFDVKD come from the germline V gene. The CDR3 runs 17 residues. V was clipped by 3 bases and J by 9 bases; unmatched bases: 12.

This chain joins TRBV7-9 and TRBJ2-1, with 7 positions matching TRBD2. CDR3 length: 18 amino acids. V lost 4 bases, J lost 3 bases, and 15 bases stayed unmatched. The germline V gene encodes CDR1 SEHNR and CDR2 FQNEAQ (reference sequence). The CDR3 nucleotides are TGTGCCAGCAGCTCCCCCGGGGAGTCGGGAGGCTTCTACAATGAGCAGTTCTTC. This gives the protein CASSSPGESGGFYNEQFF.

V usage is TRBV2 and J usage is TRBJ1-4, with 8 nucleotides matching TRBD1. V lost 6 bases, J lost 7 bases, and 7 bases stayed unmatched. There are 14 residues in the CDR3. Germline values: CDR1 SNHLY, CDR2 FYNNEI. The DNA for the CDR3 is TGTGCCAGCAGGAAGGGACAGGAGAGTGAAAAACTGTTTTTT. Amino acids: CASRKGQESEKLFF.